Below, one T cell receptor beta chain is given with its context. Sequencing used immunoSEQ multiplex PCR; TCRdb keeps in-frame clones, though not all of them. The repertoire includes about 110,000 clones, roughly 75% of them detected once, and approximately 4.2% sits in the top ten. The sample comes from a study of blood T cell repertoires in COVID-19. Study summary: Both acute and convalescent COVID-19 samples were obtained from the United States, Italy and Spain. Nucleic acid was either cDNA or gDNA, and it came from T cells, B-cell-depleted T cells, or PBMCs.

This clonotype was sampled from a human donor in a cohort sampled during active or convalescent COVID-19. The sample consisted of peripheral blood.

The CDR3 bases are TGTGCCAGCAGAGGCAGGGTAGATACGCAGTATTTT. This translates into CASRGRVDTQYF. The chain links TRBV6-5 to TRBJ2-3, with TRBD1 as a possible D gene (5 bases). The V gene lost 6 bases and the J gene lost 5 bases, with 9 bases spanning the gap. The CDR3 extends over 12 amino acids. CDR1 and CDR2 from the germline V gene are MNHEY and SVGAGI.